This TCR beta chain was observed in a study of cytomegalovirus exposure and HLA in healthy donors. About the study: HLA-typed donors contributed 65 million to 95 million unique TCRs, which were held in an early data release.

The sample holds a few counts of this clone. 13 Jbeta primers and 60 Vbeta primers were used for the PCR. The table came from immunoSEQ multiplex PCR; TCRdb's copy has only in-frame clones and leaves some out. The sample has about 40,000 clones, approximately 75% seen once. The CDR3 is made up of 15 amino acids. The V segment lost 9 bases and the J segment 7 bases; nucleotides outside the gene matches: 13. CDR1 is SGHRS and CDR2 is YFSETQ in the germline V gene. Material: PBMCs. This TCR came from a man in his forties in good health and CMV-seronegative. The V and J genes are TRBV5-1 and TRBJ2-2; TRBD1 aligns across 9 bases. CDR3 bases: TGCGCCACCATGACCGGGACAGGGAGAAACGGGGAGCTGTTTTTT. This gives the protein CATMTGTGRNGELFF.